This T cell receptor beta chain was obtained from a study of technical replicates of blood from a handful of donors (TCRdb year 2017). On this clone: This receptor's antigen is unknown. There are no base qualities to consult, and no much larger clone falls within one base.

Library preparation employed the immunoSEQ multiplex PCR assay. TCRdb carries this immuneACCESS record with in-frame sequences only. Its versions omit some clonotypes, under half of them owing to an unresolved V gene in the studies checked, with the rest unexplained. Here the sample has about 88,000 clones; around 94% occur a single time. The ten most abundant clones make up around 0.25% of the sample. Reading from cysteine to phenylalanine, the CDR3 counts 13 amino acids. The DNA shown is the 39-base CDR3, in frame from base 1. CDR1 and CDR2 are read off the germline V gene as SNHLY and FYNNEI. Deletion took 2 bases off V and 7 bases off J, with a span of 9 bases between the germline ends.

Sequences were obtained from T cells isolated from PBMCs. The TCR was taken from a human donor in good health. In this chain, TRBV2 is recombined with TRBJ2-4; the D gene is not confidently resolved. In nucleotides, the sequence is TGTGCCAGCAGTGAAATTAGTTTGAACATTCAGTACTTC. The translation is CASSEISLNIQYF.